Presented here are 25 T cell receptor beta chains from one specimen sequenced in a study of T cell repertoires in cytomegalovirus infection. TCRdb fed the reads into MiXCR, producing one record per CDR3 protein. The table shows around 300,000 distinct CDR3 sequences, with roughly a fifth occurring only once. No antigen has been identified for these receptors. Sequenced material: cultured PBMCs, taken from culture after CMV antigen stimulation. The origin of the receptors is a human donor in good health (CMV status not recorded). Some clones in this sample may be carry-over from other donors' samples.

Here the CDR3 reads CSVSLRERADTQYF. As DNA, the CDR3 is TGCAGCGTGAGTCTGCGGGAGCGTGCAGATACGCAGTATTTT. The J gene is TRBJ2-3, the V gene TRBV29-1; 7 bases fit TRBD2. V lost 6 bases and J lost 4; bases outside the gene matches: 10. The V gene's germline CDR1 is SQVTM and CDR2 ANQGSEA. There are 14 residues in the CDR3.

This clonotype was detected many times. The chain is built from TRBV30 and TRBJ1-6; D is undetermined. Trimming took 4 bases from V and 0 from J, leaving 4 bases between them. This CDR3 spans 13 amino acids. Germline loops: CDR1 GTSNPN, CDR2 SVGIG (reference sequence). The CDR3 bases are TGTGCCTGGACCCCCTCCTATAATTCACCCCTCCACTTT. Its protein product is CAWTPSYNSPLHF.

In its sample, this clonotype was seen once. This CDR3 fails to terminate in the conserved phenylalanine or tryptophan, so it likely reflects a read error. V usage is TRBV7-9 and J usage is TRBJ2-1, with 9 bases matching TRBD1. Germline V lookup: CDR1 SEHNR, CDR2 FQNEAQ (reference sequence). This CDR3 contains 15 residues. With 5 bases clipped from V and 8 bases from J, the junction kept 10 bases outside the gene matches. In nucleotides, the CDR3 is TGTGCCAGCAGCGAACGAACAGGGGGCCGCGATGAGCAGTTCTTA. Amino acids: CASSERTGGRDEQFL.

This clonotype was observed a few times. The genes are TRBV18 and TRBJ1-2; D gene ambiguous. Germline CDR1 KGHSH, CDR2 LQKENI. V lost 4 bases and J lost 5, with 11 bases in between. CDR3 length: 13 amino acids. CDR3 residues: CASSQEPGYGYTF. CDR3 coding DNA: TGTGCCAGCTCACAGGAACCGGGGTATGGCTACACCTTC. The full variable domain, in which reference TRBV18 and TRBJ1-2 provide the parts outside the CDR3, is NAGVMQNPRHLVRRRGQEARLRCSPMKGHSHVYWYRQLPEEGLKFMVYLQKENIIDESGMPKERFSAEFPKEGPSILRIQQVVRGDSAAYFCASSQEPGYGYTFGSGTRLTVV.

There are many counts of this clonotype. This sequence joins TRBV11-2 and TRBJ1-1; D not resolved. V was pared by 1 base and J by 0 bases, with 6 bases between. The germline V gene encodes CDR1 SGHAT and CDR2 FQNNGV. The CDR3 runs 14 residues. CDR3: CASSLAQLNTEAFF. The CDR3 DNA sequence: TGTGCCAGCAGCTTAGCCCAGTTGAACACTGAAGCTTTCTTT.

The chain is built from TRBV20-1 and TRBJ1-1, with 9 nucleotides matching TRBD1. Germline assignment: CDR1 DFQATT and CDR2 SNEGSKA (reference sequence). The V gene end was trimmed by 6 bases and the J gene end by 4 bases; junction bases not matched to a gene: 3. The CDR3 has 12 amino acids. The CDR3: CSAAGQGTEAFF. CDR3 coding DNA: TGCAGTGCCGCGGGACAGGGCACTGAAGCTTTCTTT.

The rearrangement uses TRBV6-5 and TRBJ2-3; 9 bases fit TRBD2. The CDR3 is 14 residues long. Germline trimming cut 7 bases from V and 6 bases from J; bases unmatched to any gene: 8. Germline V gene sequence: CDR1 MNHEY, CDR2 SVGAGI. CDR3 residues: CASTSAGGSDTQYF. The DNA for the CDR3 is TGTGCCAGCACTTCAGCGGGAGGCTCGGATACGCAGTATTTT.

This clonotype occurred a few times. The rearrangement joins TRBV7-2 to TRBJ1-3; the D gene is possibly TRBD1 (5 bases). Germline CDR1 SGHTA, CDR2 FQGNSA. The V end lost 5 bases, the J end lost 4 bases, and 15 bases lay between the germline ends. CDR3 length: 15 residues. CDR3 sequence reads: CASSRDGQSGNTIYF. The CDR3 nucleotides are TGTGCCAGCAGCCGTGACGGACAATCCGGAAACACCATATATTTT.

This clonotype turned up a few times. The V call is TRBV10-3, the J call TRBJ1-6; perhaps TRBD1 as D (5 bases). Trimming stripped 6 bases from V and 8 bases from J, with 8 bases between. The CDR3 totals 12 residues. Germline loops: CDR1 ENHRY, CDR2 SYGVKD. The CDR3 protein is CAISEQDSPLHF. The DNA for the CDR3 is TGTGCCATCAGCGAACAGGATTCACCCCTCCACTTT.

There are a few counts of this clonotype. The CDR3 region is CASSSGIYSNQPQHF. In DNA form, the CDR3 reads TGTGCCAGCAGTTCGGGGATTTATAGCAATCAGCCCCAGCATTTT. The chain combines TRBV6-1 with TRBJ1-5; no definite D call. The germline V gene has CDR1 MNHNS and CDR2 SASEGT. The CDR3 totals 15 residues. V was pared by 5 bases and J by 0 bases, with 11 bases between.

V gene TRBV28 combines with J gene TRBJ2-2; D gene uncertain. The germline V gene encodes CDR1 MDHEN and CDR2 SYDVKM. The CDR3 covers 12 residues. The V end lost 2 bases, the J end lost 6 bases, and 4 bases lay between the germline ends. The CDR3 DNA reads TGTGCCAGCAGTTTAGTGGCCGGGGAGCTGTTTTTT. It specifies CASSLVAGELFF.

This clonotype came up a few times. This chain joins TRBV7-9 and TRBJ1-3; D unclear. Germline V gene lookup returns CDR1 SEHNR and CDR2 FQNEAQ (reference sequence). This CDR3 contains 15 residues. The V end lost 3 bases, the J end lost 2 bases, and 11 bases lay between the germline ends. The chain's CDR3 is CASSFFSRPGNTIYF. CDR3 DNA sequence: TGTGCCAGCAGCTTTTTTTCCAGGCCTGGAAACACCATATATTTT.

This sequence joins TRBV7-6 and TRBJ2-1, with D perhaps TRBD2 (5 bases). V was cut by 5 bases and J by 0 bases, with 14 bases left in between. This CDR3 contains 16 residues. Germline V gene lookup returns CDR1 SGHVS and CDR2 FNYEAQ. CDR3 loop: CASSPNSVRSYNEQFF. The CDR3 DNA reads TGTGCCAGCAGCCCAAATAGCGTCCGCTCCTACAATGAGCAGTTCTTC.

V gene TRBV6-4 combines with J gene TRBJ2-1, with D maybe TRBD2 (7 bases). CDR1 is MRHNA and CDR2 is SNTAGT in the germline V gene. This CDR3 spans 14 amino acids. The ends were cut back, 9 bases at V and 2 bases at J, with 14 bases in the middle. The CDR3 DNA reads as TGTGCCAGTGGAGGGGGGGGAACCTACAATGAGCAGTTCTTC. Its protein is CASGGGGTYNEQFF.

The table lists this clonotype with many counts. J is TRBJ2-1 and V is TRBV11-2, with 7 bases matching TRBD2. The CDR3 extends over 16 amino acids. Germline CDR1 and CDR2: SGHAT and FQNNGV. J was trimmed by 2 bases and V by 6 bases; bases with no gene match: 10. The DNA for the CDR3 is TGTGCCAGCAGTCAAGGCCAGCGGGGCCCCTACAATGAGCAGTTCTTC. Translating it yields CASSQGQRGPYNEQFF.

The CDR3 nucleotides read TGTGCCAGCAGTGAAGGGACACGCTATGGCTACACCTTC. Translating gives CASSEGTRYGYTF. The V gene is TRBV25-1, the J gene TRBJ1-2, with D perhaps TRBD1 (6 bases). The germline V gene has CDR1 MGHDK and CDR2 SYGVNS. The CDR3 covers 13 residues. V lost 2 bases, J lost 4 bases, and 8 bases lay in between.

The chain carries TRBV5-1 and TRBJ2-1; D is undetermined. The CDR3 is 15 residues long. Germline V gene sequence: CDR1 SGHRS, CDR2 YFSETQ. Trimming took off 0 bases at V and 2 bases at J, with 9 bases between the two ends. The CDR3 nucleotides read TGCGCCAGCAGCTTGGAGGGTTCCCCCTACAATGAGCAGTTCTTC. Translation: CASSLEGSPYNEQFF.

This clonotype was observed a few times. The chain employs TRBV6-2 or TRBV6-3 and TRBJ2-7; D not certain. CDR1 MNHEY and CDR2 SVGEGT come from the germline V gene. The CDR3 runs to 13 residues. Deletions cut 3 bases from V and 2 bases from J, with 8 bases between. In nucleotides, the CDR3 is TGTGCCAGCAGTTATGAACAAACCTACGAGCAGTACGTC. It encodes CASSYEQTYEQYV.

This clonotype was picked up a small number of times. The chain joins TRBV19 to TRBJ2-7, with no clear D. Germline values: CDR1 LNHDA, CDR2 SQIVND (reference sequence). V lost 5 bases and J 1 base, leaving 9 bases between the germline ends. CDR3 size: 13 residues. In DNA form, the CDR3 reads TGTGCCAGTAGTCGGGCCCAATCCTACGAGCAGTACTTC. Amino acids: CASSRAQSYEQYF.

V usage is TRBV7-2 and J usage is TRBJ1-4; D unresolved. CDR1 SGHTA and CDR2 FQGNSA come from the germline V gene. V dropped 1 base and J dropped 0 bases, with 9 bases sitting between them. The CDR3 length is 16 residues. The CDR3 region is CASSLGPGATNEKLFF. The CDR3 coding sequence is TGTGCCAGCAGCTTAGGCCCGGGTGCAACTAATGAAAAACTGTTTTTT.

The V gene is TRBV6-6, the J gene TRBJ2-1; D is possibly TRBD2 (6 bases). The CDR3 is made up of 15 amino acids. Trimming took off 4 bases at V and 10 bases at J, with 20 bases between the two ends. Germline V gene sequence: CDR1 MNHNY, CDR2 SVGAGI (reference sequence). The CDR3 DNA follows: TGTGCCAGCAGTTTCCCGGTGGCGGAGGGTGGGGAGCAGTTCTTC. Protein: CASSFPVAEGGEQFF.

This clonotype showed up just a few times. V and J are TRBV7-3 and TRBJ2-3; a possible D gene is TRBD2 (5 bases). The CDR3 runs 15 residues. The germline V and J ends were trimmed by 5 bases and 0 bases, with 12 bases remaining between them. CDR1 SGHTA and CDR2 FQGTGA come from the germline V gene. The CDR3 coding sequence is TGTGCCAGCAGCCCCACCGGGATAAGCACAGATACGCAGTATTTT. Translated, it gives CASSPTGISTDTQYF.

The rearrangement joins TRBV18 to TRBJ2-1; 14 bases map to TRBD2. V lost 6 bases and J lost 9; bases outside the gene matches: 10. The CDR3 has 16 residues. Germline V gene lookup returns CDR1 KGHSH and CDR2 LQKENI. In DNA, the CDR3 is TGTGCCAGCTCCCTCCAGTCGGGACTAGCGGGAGCTGAGCAGTTCTTC. Protein sequence: CASSLQSGLAGAEQFF.

This chain connects TRBV7-9 to TRBJ2-1; D is ambiguous. Germline V gene sequence: CDR1 SEHNR, CDR2 FQNEAQ (reference sequence). The length of the CDR3 is 16 residues. Trimming left V 6 bases short and J 0 bases short, with 15 bases between. The DNA for the CDR3 is TGTGCCAGCAGGCCCTCTAGGGTTCACTCCTACAATGAGCAGTTCTTC. This translates into CASRPSRVHSYNEQFF.

There are many counts of this clonotype. This chain uses TRBV13 with TRBJ2-2, with TRBD2 matching over 7 bases. The length of the CDR3 is 14 residues. Germline V lookup: CDR1 PRHDT, CDR2 FYEKMQ (reference sequence). The trim removed 10 bases at V and 0 bases at J, leaving 5 bases unmatched. CDR3 protein: CATRRGANTGELFF. The DNA of the CDR3 is TGTGCCACCCGACGGGGGGCGAACACCGGGGAGCTGTTTTTT.